A selection of T cell receptor beta chains follows, all from one sample in a study of CD8+ T cells in alopecia areata. Only in-frame clones appear in the TCRdb table, and some are missing; sequencing was by immunoSEQ multiplex PCR. The repertoire holds 2,500 to 4,000 clones, 65% to 85% seen once, with around 4.7% in the top ten. The specimen comprised skin, sampled at week 24, from a patient treated with tofacitinib. The receptors derive from a human donor with alopecia areata. CDR3s leave out the opening cysteine and the closing phenylalanine or tryptophan. The order of the fields is V gene, J gene, CDR3 protein.

>TRBV2|TRBJ2-7
ASSEGQGVNYEQY
>TRBV7-7|TRBJ1-1
ASSLLENTEAF
>TRBV2|TRBJ2-3
ASSSITFDTQY
>TRBV6-6|TRBJ2-2
ASSYSWDTGELF
>TRBV4-1|TRBJ2-2
ASSQAPFGELF
>TRBV7-2|TRBJ2-2
ASSPTGVGTGELF
>TRBV13|TRBJ2-7
ASSTDRVGEQY
>TRBV7-3|TRBJ2-3
ASSPPEGDTQY
>TRBV6-5|TRBJ2-3
ASRRGPSTDTQY
>TRBV6-1|TRBJ2-3
ASSEASGGATDTQY
>TRBV29-1|TRBJ2-6
SVAQGSGANVLT
>TRBV19|TRBJ1-1
ASSTGQRAEAF
>TRBV10-3|TRBJ2-2
AISERWAGGAAGELF
>TRBV7-8|TRBJ1-1
ASSLGETEAF
>TRBV27|TRBJ2-7
ASSLRDSYEQY
>TRBV9|TRBJ1-2
ASSVEGQGNYGYT
>TRBV4-1|TRBJ1-2
ASSQGPRGFYGYT
>TRBV4-3|TRBJ2-3
ASSSRPGTDTQY
>TRBV5-1|TRBJ2-1
ASLQGVANNEQF
>TRBV7-8|TRBJ1-5
ASSLEDRVGNQPQH